The clone carrying this T cell receptor beta chain has a single count. As yet, its antigen is unknown. The germline V gene encodes CDR1 LNHDA and CDR2 SQIVND (reference sequence). Trimming stripped 2 bases from V and 1 base from J, with 5 bases between. The CDR3 length is 13 residues. Individuals with alopecia areata gave both lesional scalp punch biopsies and peripheral blood for collection. Following extraction, RNA underwent reverse transcription to cDNA, which served as the sequencing template. The table came from immunoSEQ multiplex PCR; TCRdb's copy has only in-frame clones and leaves some out. The data hold about 180,000 clones, with around 63% observed a single time. This sample was taken from a study of CD8+ T cells in alopecia areata. Study-wide context: Tofacitinib therapy lasting 6 to 18 months was followed by 6 months off drug.

Study results and caveats: Relative to mice, TCR sharing across patients was less clear, a difference possibly HLA-related. Especially in alopecia totalis/universalis, lesional scalp showed greater clonality than normal scalp did.

The receptor comes from a human donor with alopecia areata. Sequencing was performed on CD4+ T cells sorted from blood, taken at week 0. V gene TRBV19 combines with J gene TRBJ1-1; D not certain. CDR3 loop: CASSIPKNTEAFF. CDR3 bases: TGTGCCAGTAGTATACCCAAGAACACTGAAGCTTTCTTT.